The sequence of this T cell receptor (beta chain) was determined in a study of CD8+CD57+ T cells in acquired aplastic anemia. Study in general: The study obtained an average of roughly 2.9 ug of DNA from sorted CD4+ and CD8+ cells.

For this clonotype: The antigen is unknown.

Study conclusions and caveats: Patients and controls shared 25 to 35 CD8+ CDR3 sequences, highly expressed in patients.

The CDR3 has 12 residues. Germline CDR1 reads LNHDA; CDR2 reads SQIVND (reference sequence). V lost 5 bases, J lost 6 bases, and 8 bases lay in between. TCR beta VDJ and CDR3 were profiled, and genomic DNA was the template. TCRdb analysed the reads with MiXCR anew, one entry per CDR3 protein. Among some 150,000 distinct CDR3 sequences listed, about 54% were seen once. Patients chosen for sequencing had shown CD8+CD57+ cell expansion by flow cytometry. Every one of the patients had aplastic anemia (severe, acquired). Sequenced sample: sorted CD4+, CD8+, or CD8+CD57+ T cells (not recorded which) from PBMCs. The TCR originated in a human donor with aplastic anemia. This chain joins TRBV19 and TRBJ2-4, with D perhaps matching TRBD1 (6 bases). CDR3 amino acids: CASSQQGNIQYF. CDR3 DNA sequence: TGTGCCAGTAGTCAACAGGGAAACATTCAGTACTTC.